A selection of T cell receptor beta chains follows, all from one sample in a study of regulatory and conventional T cells in breast cancer. One entry per CDR3 protein results from TCRdb running MiXCR on the PCR reads. The repertoire consists of some 16,000 distinct CDR3 sequences, with about 31% occurring once and the leading ten covering 1.5% to 2%. Source material: conventional T cells from blood. These receptors all come from a female donor in good health. CDR3s include the opening cysteine and the closing phenylalanine or tryptophan. Fields, in order: clone size, V gene, D gene, J gene, CDR3 DNA, CDR3 protein. The D gene is left open where the match is weak. Only part of the rows carry a size: once, few, many, or a class if the clone is expanded.

abundance: -; v_gene: TRBV7-2; d_gene: TRBD2; j_gene: TRBJ2-1; CDR3nt: TGTGCCAGCAGCTTAGGGGGGGGTAATGAGCAGTTCTTC; CDR3aa: CASSLGGGNEQFF
abundance: -; v_gene: TRBV7-9; d_gene: -; j_gene: TRBJ1-1; CDR3nt: TGTGCCAGCAGCTTAGGACAGATTAACACTGAAGCTTTCTTT; CDR3aa: CASSLGQINTEAFF
abundance: few; v_gene: TRBV7-2; d_gene: TRBD1; j_gene: TRBJ2-7; CDR3nt: TGTGCCAGCAGCTTTCGGGACAGATCCTACGAGCAGTACTTC; CDR3aa: CASSFRDRSYEQYF
abundance: medium-sized; v_gene: TRBV7-3; d_gene: TRBD2; j_gene: TRBJ2-3; CDR3nt: TGTGCCAGCAGCTTGGGAGCCGGGGGGGGAGATACGCAGTATTTT; CDR3aa: CASSLGAGGGDTQYF
abundance: -; v_gene: TRBV4-1; d_gene: -; j_gene: TRBJ1-3; CDR3nt: TGCGCCAGCAGCTTGGGACGGATCCTCGCATCTGGAAACACCACATATTTT; CDR3aa: CASSLGRILASGNTTYF
abundance: -; v_gene: TRBV7-9; d_gene: TRBD1; j_gene: TRBJ2-6; CDR3nt: TGTGCCAGCAGCCTAAGCTCCGGACAGGGATATTCTGGGGCCAACGTCCTGACTTTC; CDR3aa: CASSLSSGQGYSGANVLTF
abundance: once; v_gene: TRBV11-3; d_gene: TRBD2; j_gene: TRBJ2-1; CDR3nt: TGTGCCAGCAGCCCCCCGGCTAGCGGGGGGACTGTGCAGCTCTTC; CDR3aa: CASSPPASGGTVQLF
abundance: few; v_gene: TRBV12-3/TRBV12-4; d_gene: TRBD2; j_gene: TRBJ2-3; CDR3nt: TGTGCCAGCAGTCTGACAGCGGGAGTGGTGGATACGCAGTATTTT; CDR3aa: CASSLTAGVVDTQYF
abundance: -; v_gene: TRBV27; d_gene: TRBD1; j_gene: TRBJ1-2; CDR3nt: TGTGCCAGCAGTACAGGGGGGATCTTAAGGAACTATGGCTACACCTTC; CDR3aa: CASSTGGILRNYGYTF
abundance: -; v_gene: TRBV28; d_gene: -; j_gene: TRBJ1-1; CDR3nt: TGTGCCAGCAGCTCGGTCATGAACACTGAAGCTTTCTTT; CDR3aa: CASSSVMNTEAFF
abundance: -; v_gene: TRBV7-2; d_gene: -; j_gene: TRBJ2-5; CDR3nt: TGTGCCAGCAGCTTAGGCATCGAGACCCAGTACTTC; CDR3aa: CASSLGIETQYF
abundance: medium-sized; v_gene: TRBV4-1; d_gene: TRBD1; j_gene: TRBJ1-3; CDR3nt: TGCGCCAGCAGCGTAGGACAGGCTCCCTCTGGAAACACCATATATTTT; CDR3aa: CASSVGQAPSGNTIYF
abundance: -; v_gene: TRBV6-2/TRBV6-3; d_gene: -; j_gene: TRBJ1-1; CDR3nt: TGTGCCAGCAGTTACTCGAAGGGTTGGGGAGCCCTCTTT; CDR3aa: CASSYSKGWGALF
abundance: -; v_gene: TRBV7-9; d_gene: -; j_gene: TRBJ1-1; CDR3nt: TGTGCCGGCAGCTTAGAAGCACAGGTTGGAGCTTTCTTT; CDR3aa: CAGSLEAQVGAFF
abundance: few; v_gene: TRBV12-3/TRBV12-4; d_gene: -; j_gene: TRBJ2-7; CDR3nt: TGTGCCAGCAGTCAGGGAGTAGGCTCCTACGAGCAGTACTTC; CDR3aa: CASSQGVGSYEQYF
abundance: few; v_gene: TRBV20-1; d_gene: -; j_gene: TRBJ2-2; CDR3nt: TGCAGTGCTTCCCGCGACTCCCCCGGGGAGCTGTTTTTT; CDR3aa: CSASRDSPGELFF
abundance: few; v_gene: TRBV7-2; d_gene: -; j_gene: TRBJ2-1; CDR3nt: TGTGCCAGCAGCTCCCAAGCGGTCTTCCACTACAATGAGCAGTTCTTC; CDR3aa: CASSSQAVFHYNEQFF
abundance: few; v_gene: TRBV6-2/TRBV6-3; d_gene: -; j_gene: TRBJ2-7; CDR3nt: TGTGCCAGCAGTTACCTAGTCGAGCAGTACTTC; CDR3aa: CASSYLVEQYF
abundance: few; v_gene: TRBV20-1; d_gene: TRBD2; j_gene: TRBJ2-1; CDR3nt: TGCAGTGCTACGGGGGGATCCTACAATGAGCAGTTCTTC; CDR3aa: CSATGGSYNEQFF